The clone carrying this TCR beta chain came up many times. Its antigen is unknown. This entry comes from a study of read filtering for tumor transcriptome and immune sequencing. Study details: R-ISS stage counts were about eight for I, about 17 for II, six or seven for III. IR-seq gave about 4.05 to 11 million TCR reads per sample; RNA-seq gave roughly 80 to 1,300. General study findings and limits: Without single-read clonotypes, shared clonotype proportions correlated more between IR-seq and RNA-seq. Even smaller IR-seq throughput identified most shared clonotypes.

This library used 300 to 450 ng RNA and molecular barcoded adaptors spanning alpha/delta and beta/gamma chains. TCRdb re-called the reads through MiXCR, storing one row per CDR3 protein. The table records some 120,000 distinct CDR3 sequences, roughly 13% of them present only once. Germline CDR1 is MNHEY and CDR2 is SMNVEV (reference sequence). V lost 4 bases, J lost 4 bases, and 7 bases stayed unmatched. The CDR3 spans 14 residues. The receptor was derived from a donor over 35 with multiple myeloma. The source material was a population of CD138-negative cells sorted from bone marrow. This rearrangement joins TRBV27 to TRBJ2-7, with TRBD2 identical over 7 bases. The DNA of the CDR3 is TGTGCCAGCAGTTGGGCGGGAGAGGGATACGAGCAGTACTTC. Protein: CASSWAGEGYEQYF.